This T cell receptor (beta chain) is drawn from a study of T cell changes during pregnancy in multiple sclerosis. The CDR3 is 13 amino acids. Germline loops: CDR1 MGHRA, CDR2 YSYEKL. Deletions cut 8 bases from V and 0 bases from J, with 10 bases between. Sequencing used immunoSEQ multiplex PCR; TCRdb keeps in-frame clones, though not all of them. The table has around 69,000 clones, approximately 92% seen once. The specimen was peripheral blood, collected in the third trimester of pregnancy. This chain links TRBV4-1 with TRBJ1-1; D is undetermined. This receptor was identified in a female donor in good health, enrolled as a control in a pregnancy study. In nucleotides, the CDR3 is TGCGCCAGCCGCCCCTTTTTGAACACTGAAGCTTTCTTT. This codes for CASRPFLNTEAFF.